The 30 T cell receptor beta chains in this list originate from one sample, sequenced in a study of T-cell reconstitution after alpha-beta-depleted transplantation in children. Unique molecular identifiers were used in preparing the TCRbeta library. MiXCR, applied by TCRdb to the PCR reads, yields one record per CDR3 protein. The repertoire includes a few hundred thousand distinct CDR3 sequences, roughly a tenth of them detected once, and over 25% sits in the top ten. The source material was PBMCs, sampled before TCRalphabeta/CD19-depleted stem cell transplant. The source of these receptors is a child under two years old with acute myeloid leukemia, due to receive a stem cell transplant.

In its sample, this clonotype was seen many times. CDR3 sequence reads: CSARDRLYTQYF. CDR3 DNA sequence: TGCAGTGCTAGAGACCGGCTCTATACGCAGTATTTT. The V gene is TRBV20-1, the J gene TRBJ2-3; D uncertain. CDR1 and CDR2 from the germline V gene are DFQATT and SNEGSKA (reference sequence). The CDR3 totals 12 residues. The germline V and J ends were trimmed by 0 bases and 7 bases, with 8 bases remaining between them.

A word on this clonotype: A much larger clone lies a single base off, so this may be a read error. The rearrangement links TRBV20-1 to TRBJ2-3; the match to TRBD2 covers 7 bases. Germline V gives CDR1 DFQATT, CDR2 SNEGSKA (reference sequence). The CDR3 spans 16 residues. V lost 6 bases and J lost 5; bases outside the gene matches: 17. Here the CDR3 reads CSASTLGGSNLDTQYF. Written as DNA, the CDR3 is TGCAGTGCCTCGACCCTAGGCGGGAGTAATCTAGATACGCAGTATTTT.

In this sample, this clonotype turned up many times. The J gene is TRBJ1-2, the V gene TRBV25-1; 12 bases fit TRBD1. CDR3 size: 14 residues. Germline V gene sequence: CDR1 MGHDK, CDR2 SYGVNS. With 4 bases clipped from V and 8 bases from J, the junction kept 5 bases outside the gene matches. CDR3 region: CASSVGTGGRGYTF. CDR3 coding DNA: TGTGCCAGCAGTGTCGGGACAGGGGGCAGAGGCTACACCTTC.

In this sample, this clonotype turned up many times. This chain joins TRBV7-9 and TRBJ2-7, with 8 bases that match TRBD2. Germline loops: CDR1 SEHNR, CDR2 FQNEAQ (reference sequence). Trimming took 5 bases from V and 2 from J; bases not matched to a gene: 8. The CDR3 runs to 15 residues. The CDR3 DNA sequence: TGTGCCAGCAGCAAATTACCGGGACTAGCCTACGAGCAGTACTTC. Its protein is CASSKLPGLAYEQYF.

This clonotype was counted ten times or more. The rearrangement uses TRBV12-3 or TRBV12-4 and TRBJ1-3; TRBD1 is a possible D gene (5 bases). Trimming stripped 3 bases from V and 7 bases from J, with 13 bases between. This CDR3 has 14 residues. The DNA of the CDR3 is TGTGCCAGCAGTTTCATGGGCAGGGCGAACACCATATATTTT. Translated, it gives CASSFMGRANTIYF.

The table lists this clonotype with a few counts. This chain uses TRBV18 with TRBJ2-2; the match to TRBD2 covers 9 bases. Germline CDR1 KGHSH, CDR2 LQKENI. The CDR3 loop spans 16 amino acids. The V gene end was trimmed by 3 bases and the J gene end by 5 bases; junction bases not matched to a gene: 7. The CDR3 DNA reads as TGTGCCAGCTCACCTCTCAGCGGGGGGCGAACCGGGGAGCTGTTTTTT. It codes for CASSPLSGGRTGELFF.

This clonotype was recorded a few times. The V gene is TRBV28, the J gene TRBJ2-1; D may be TRBD1 (5 bases). Germline-derived CDR1 and CDR2 are MDHEN and SYDVKM. There are 12 residues in the CDR3. V shed 6 bases and J shed 12 bases, with 15 bases lying between them. CDR3 protein: CASSPNSRGQFF. Written as DNA, the CDR3 is TGTGCCAGCAGCCCAAATAGTAGGGGGCAGTTCTTC.

This clonotype has ten or more counts. CDR3 protein: CSATSQGDTQYF. The CDR3 nucleotides read TGCAGTGCTACGTCCCAGGGGGATACGCAGTATTTT. The chain carries TRBV20-1 and TRBJ2-3; the D gene is possibly TRBD1 (6 bases). The germline V gene encodes CDR1 DFQATT and CDR2 SNEGSKA (reference sequence). Trimming pared 4 bases from V and 6 bases from J, leaving 11 bases between. There are 12 residues in the CDR3.

This clonotype was picked up many times. This chain connects TRBV7-2 to TRBJ1-5; D possibly corresponds to TRBD1 (5 bases). V shed 3 bases and J shed 1 base, with 16 bases lying between them. The CDR3 consists of 17 residues. Germline lookup yields CDR1 SGHTA and CDR2 FQGNSA. CDR3 loop: CASSFYVGEISNQPQHF. CDR3 sequence (DNA): TGTGCCAGCAGCTTTTATGTAGGGGAAATAAGCAATCAGCCCCAGCATTTT.

Many counts were recorded for this clonotype. The chain employs TRBV20-1 and TRBJ2-7, with 8 positions matching TRBD2. The CDR3 length is 14 residues. J was trimmed by 3 bases and V by 1 base; bases with no gene match: 5. Per the germline V gene, CDR1 is DFQATT and CDR2 is SNEGSKA (reference sequence). CDR3 nucleotide sequence: TGCAGTGCTAGAGTAGGGACTAGAGGCTACGAGCAGTACTTC. Translating it yields CSARVGTRGYEQYF.

This clonotype was detected ten times or more. The rearrangement uses TRBV12-3 or TRBV12-4 and TRBJ1-2, with TRBD1 identical over 7 bases. Losses at the gene ends were 3 bases for V and 5 bases for J; bases not matched to a gene: 3. This CDR3 has 13 residues. This CDR3 reads CASSFDRVYGYTF. As DNA, the CDR3 is TGTGCCAGCAGTTTCGACAGGGTGTATGGCTACACCTTC.

This clonotype was recorded many times. The chain uses TRBV7-8 and TRBJ2-2; no clear D. The V gene lost 3 bases and the J gene lost 11 bases, with 16 bases spanning the gap. The CDR3 extends over 14 amino acids. Germline V gene data show CDR1 as SGHVS and CDR2 as FQNEAQ. CDR3 DNA: TGTGCCAGCAGCTTCGTACTCGACCACTCCGAGCTGTTTTTT. The encoded protein is CASSFVLDHSELFF.

This clonotype was counted a few times. This chain uses TRBV20-1 with TRBJ1-1, with D tentatively TRBD1 (5 bases). Germline V gives CDR1 DFQATT, CDR2 SNEGSKA (reference sequence). CDR3 length: 13 residues. With 1 base removed from V and 8 bases from J, the gap between germline ends came to 14 bases. The chain's CDR3 is CSARGDPGSEAFF. CDR3 DNA sequence: TGCAGTGCTAGAGGGGACCCAGGGTCCGAAGCTTTCTTT.

This clonotype has just a few counts. The chain combines TRBV5-1 with TRBJ2-7; D possibly corresponds to TRBD1 (6 bases). V was shortened by 4 bases and J by 7 bases, with 9 bases between the two germline ends. Germline values: CDR1 SGHRS, CDR2 YFSETQ. CDR3 length equals 11 residues. CDR3 sequence: CASSVDREQYF. The CDR3, as DNA: TGCGCCAGCAGCGTGGACAGAGAGCAGTACTTC.

There are many counts of this clonotype. The J gene is TRBJ1-1, the V gene TRBV5-1, with TRBD1 as a possible D gene (6 bases). Germline V gene data show CDR1 as SGHRS and CDR2 as YFSETQ. The V gene lost 2 bases and the J gene lost 4 bases, with 12 bases spanning the gap. The CDR3 totals 14 residues. The CDR3 nucleotides are TGCGCCAGCAGCTTCGCCACAGGGAGCACTGAAGCTTTCTTT. Protein: CASSFATGSTEAFF.

This clonotype was observed at least ten times. This sequence joins TRBV29-1 and TRBJ1-2; a weak D match, TRBD1 (6 bases). The CDR3 runs to 11 residues. V was trimmed by 4 bases and J by 5 bases, leaving 8 bases between them. CDR1 is SQVTM, CDR2 ANQGSEA, per germline. The DNA of the CDR3 is TGCAGCGTTGGGACAGATTATGGCTACACCTTC. It encodes CSVGTDYGYTF.

This clonotype was detected ten times or more. This chain uses TRBV20-1 with TRBJ2-5; 7 positions match TRBD1. The germline CDR1 and CDR2 sequences are DFQATT and SNEGSKA (reference sequence). The V segment lost 6 bases and the J segment 2 bases; nucleotides outside the gene matches: 9. The CDR3 is 14 residues long. CDR3 in DNA: TGCAGTGCCCTCGACAGGGTAAAACAAGAGACCCAGTACTTC. Translated, it gives CSALDRVKQETQYF.

Concerning this clonotype itself: A much larger clone is a single base away; this may be a read error. The chain couples TRBV3-1 to TRBJ2-1; D is perhaps TRBD1 or TRBD2 (5 bases each). The CDR3 contains 16 residues. Germline V gene sequence: CDR1 LGHDT, CDR2 YNNKEL (reference sequence). The CDR3 coding sequence is TGTGCCTGCAGCCAAGAAAACGGGGACGGCCTATACGAGCAGTTCTTC. As protein: CACSQENGDGLYEQFF.

This clonotype has ten or more counts. The rearrangement joins TRBV28 to TRBJ1-5; TRBD1 matches 9 bases. The CDR3 length is 15 residues. Germline V lookup: CDR1 MDHEN, CDR2 SYDVKM. With 6 bases clipped from V and 4 bases from J, the junction kept 7 bases outside the gene matches. Here the CDR3 DNA reads TGTGCCAGCAGACCCGGGACAGGGTTGAATCAGCCCCAGCATTTT. It codes for CASRPGTGLNQPQHF. Using reference TRBV28 and TRBJ1-5 for the parts outside the CDR3, the full variable domain is DVKVTQSSRYLVKRTGEKVFLECVQDMDHENMFWYRQDPGLGLRLIYFSYDVKMKEKGDIPEGYSVSREKKERFSLILESASTNQTSMYLCASRPGTGLNQPQHFGDGTRLSIL.

This clonotype occurred many times. V gene TRBV19 combines with J gene TRBJ1-2, with D maybe TRBD1 (6 bases). V was shortened by 4 bases and J by 6 bases, with 15 bases between the two germline ends. This CDR3 region has 14 residues. CDR1 and CDR2 from the germline V gene are LNHDA and SQIVND (reference sequence). The CDR3 region is CASSKTGPGNGYTF. CDR3 nucleotide sequence: TGTGCCAGTAGTAAAACAGGGCCCGGGAATGGCTACACCTTC.

As for this clonotype: This may be a read error, as it is one base from a much larger clone. This chain connects TRBV29-1 to TRBJ1-2; tentatively, D is TRBD1 (5 bases). Germline V gene data show CDR1 as SQVTM and CDR2 as ANQGSEA. This CDR3 is built from 11 residues. The CDR3 region has the DNA TGCAGCGATTTAAGACAGAGTGGCTACTCCTTC. It translates to CSDLRQSGYSF.

This clonotype came up many times. J is TRBJ2-3 and V is TRBV10-3, with D perhaps matching TRBD1 (6 bases). V lost 4 bases and J 1 base, leaving 12 bases between the germline ends. The CDR3 has 15 amino acids. The V gene's germline CDR1 is ENHRY and CDR2 SYGVKD. The CDR3 bases are TGTGCCATCAGTGGGCCTCAGGGGCGCACAGATACGCAGTATTTT. Protein: CAISGPQGRTDTQYF.

Many counts were recorded for this clonotype. The chain employs TRBV6-5 and TRBJ1-5, with 7 bases lining up with TRBD1. This CDR3 has 15 amino acids. J was trimmed by 3 bases and V by 2 bases; bases with no gene match: 4. Per germline, CDR1 MNHEY and CDR2 SVGAGI. The CDR3: CASSYRRGINQPQHF. CDR3 sequence (DNA): TGTGCCAGCAGTTACCGCAGGGGGATCAATCAGCCCCAGCATTTT.

This clonotype was picked up many times. V gene TRBV2 combines with J gene TRBJ2-3; D is possibly TRBD2 (6 bases). Germline lookup yields CDR1 SNHLY and CDR2 FYNNEI. The CDR3 has 18 amino acids. V was clipped by 5 bases and J by 2 bases, with 23 bases between them. The CDR3 DNA reads as TGTGCCAGCAGTTGGGCTAAGTCCAGGACTAAGTCCACAGATACGCAGTATTTT. This sequence encodes CASSWAKSRTKSTDTQYF.

This clonotype was seen only a few times. The CDR3 spells CASSIGISTSGEQYF. CDR3 in DNA: TGTGCCAGCTCGATTGGGATTTCCACGAGCGGCGAGCAGTACTTC. The chain uses TRBV12-3 or TRBV12-4 and TRBJ2-7; TRBD2 is a possible D gene (5 bases). This CDR3 has 15 amino acids. V lost 8 bases to trimming and J lost 6 bases, with 23 bases between them.

This clonotype was detected many times. The rearrangement joins TRBV5-8 to TRBJ2-2; 7 nucleotides match TRBD1. Germline trimming cut 0 bases from V and 8 bases from J; bases unmatched to any gene: 1. CDR1 SGHTS and CDR2 YDEGEE come from the germline V gene. This CDR3 comprises 13 residues. CDR3 DNA: TGTGCCAGCAGCTTGGTGGGACAGGGGGAGCTGTTTTTT. Translated, it gives CASSLVGQGELFF.

This clonotype was picked up many times. CDR3 nucleotides: TGTGCCAGCAGCCAAGACAGCTCTGGAAACACCATATATTTT. Protein: CASSQDSSGNTIYF. The chain links TRBV14 to TRBJ1-3; D not certain. The CDR3 extends over 14 amino acids. V was cut by 0 bases and J by 0 bases, with 3 bases left in between. The germline gives CDR1 SGHDN, CDR2 FVKESK.

This clonotype was found many times. The gene calls are TRBV10-3 and TRBJ2-7; 10 bases line up with TRBD1. CDR3 length equals 15 residues. The V and J ends lost 5 bases and 2 bases, in that order; junction bases with no gene match: 6. Germline V CDR1 and CDR2: ENHRY, SYGVKD. This CDR3 is CAISKTGGQTYEQYF. The CDR3 DNA reads as TGTGCCATCAGTAAGACAGGGGGCCAGACCTACGAGCAGTACTTC.

The chain couples TRBV12-3 or TRBV12-4 to TRBJ2-4; 9 positions agree with TRBD2. J gave up 0 bases and V 6 bases, and 18 bases lay outside the gene matches. CDR3 size: 20 residues. This CDR3 is CASSPELAGSRPLAKNIQYF. DNA of the CDR3: TGTGCCAGCAGCCCCGAACTAGCGGGTAGCCGACCTCTAGCCAAAAACATTCAGTACTTC.

This clonotype was detected ten times or more. The V call is TRBV5-1, the J call TRBJ2-7; the D gene is possibly TRBD1 (5 bases). The ends were cut back, 4 bases at V and 1 base at J, with 9 bases in the middle. Looked up from germline, CDR1 is SGHRS and CDR2 is YFSETQ. The length of the CDR3 is 13 residues. The CDR3 region has the DNA TGCGCCAGCAGCAAGCAGGGTTCCTACGAGCAGTACTTC. The encoded protein is CASSKQGSYEQYF.